Listed below are T cell receptor beta chains from one sample, sequenced in a study of blood T cells in healthy people across ages. TCRdb independently ran MiXCR on the 5' RACE reads; one entry per CDR3 protein. The data show more than 450,000 distinct CDR3 sequences, about 25% seen once. Separately, the same data were catalogued under a study of T cells of mothers and their children.

Sequenced: blood. The source is a boy between 2 and 10 years old in good health. Each CDR3 is given with its conserved first and last residue. D genes are given only for firm matches. Clone size is shown for a subset of rows, as once, few, many or a class of expanded clone.

cdr3_aa | cdr3_nt | j_call | clone_size | v_call | d_call
CASSVGDRETETQYF | TGTGCCAGCAGCGTAGGTGACAGGGAAACCGAGACCCAGTACTTC | TRBJ2-5 | once | TRBV9 | TRBD1
CSVGTLSTDTQYF | TGCAGCGTTGGCACACTGAGCACAGATACGCAGTATTTT | TRBJ2-3 | once | TRBV29-1 | -
CASSYVVTGGEQFF | TGTGCCAGCAGTTATGTCGTCACGGGGGGTGAGCAGTTCTTC | TRBJ2-1 | - | TRBV6-2/TRBV6-3 | TRBD2
CSARLATNTGDLFF | TGCAGTGCTAGGCTGGCCACCAACACCGGGGACCTGTTTTTT | TRBJ2-2 | few | TRBV20-1 | -
CSARVAGSRLSYEQYF | TGCAGTGCTAGGGTAGCGGGGTCGCGTCTTTCCTACGAGCAGTACTTC | TRBJ2-7 | few | TRBV20-1 | TRBD2
CASSRTGGAYEQYF | TGTGCCAGCAGCCGGACAGGGGGCGCTTACGAGCAGTACTTC | TRBJ2-7 | many | TRBV12-3/TRBV12-4 | TRBD1
CASSSPGQGASPLHF | TGTGCCAGCAGCAGCCCCGGACAGGGGGCTTCACCCCTCCACTTT | TRBJ1-6 | - | TRBV28 | TRBD1
CASSLTRQGPQYF | TGCGCCAGCAGCTTGACTAGACAGGGACCCCAGTACTTC | TRBJ2-5 | - | TRBV5-1 | TRBD1
CASSVYGEQFF | TGTGCCAGCAGCGTATACGGTGAGCAGTTCTTC | TRBJ2-1 | few | TRBV6-5 | -
CASSLDVGTGAEQYF | TGTGCCAGCAGCTTAGATGTTGGGACAGGCGCCGAGCAGTACTTC | TRBJ2-7 | - | TRBV7-9 | TRBD1
CSASTSIPGNTDTQYF | TGCAGTGCTAGTACTTCTATCCCCGGCAACACAGATACGCAGTATTTT | TRBJ2-3 | - | TRBV20-1 | -
CASSQEGGTGGDEQFF | TGTGCCAGCAGCCAAGAGGGGGGGACAGGGGGCGATGAGCAGTTCTTC | TRBJ2-1 | - | TRBV4-2 | TRBD1
CASSPRGRPTYEQYF | TGTGCCAGCAGCCCCAGAGGGAGACCTACCTACGAGCAGTACTTC | TRBJ2-7 | - | TRBV7-9 | -
CASSSGPGVDEKLFF | TGTGCCAGCAGCTCCGGACCGGGAGTCGATGAAAAACTGTTTTTT | TRBJ1-4 | few | TRBV7-9 | -
CASSLTSSYEQYF | TGCGCCAGCAGCTTGACTAGCTCCTACGAGCAGTACTTC | TRBJ2-7 | many | TRBV5-1 | -
CASSGGTREGIQYF | TGTGCCAGCAGTGGTGGGACCCGGGAGGGCATTCAGTACTTC | TRBJ2-4 | - | TRBV2 | TRBD2
CASSLPKRGGQETQYF | TGTGCCAGCAGCTTACCGAAGCGGGGGGGACAAGAGACCCAGTACTTC | TRBJ2-5 | - | TRBV7-2 | TRBD2
CASSLGSGVSGIYEQYF | TGTGCCAGCAGCTTAGGTTCGGGGGTTAGCGGCATTTACGAGCAGTACTTC | TRBJ2-7 | - | TRBV7-6 | -
CSVLGQGYEQFF | TGCAGCGTGCTCGGACAGGGCTACGAGCAGTTCTTC | TRBJ2-1 | - | TRBV29-1 | TRBD1
CASSHEGTRGTQYF | TGCGCCAGCAGCCACGAGGGGACTAGAGGGACCCAGTACTTC | TRBJ2-5 | - | TRBV4-3 | TRBD2
CASSAGQGGWNTEAFF | TGTGCCAGCAGCGCGGGACAGGGAGGGTGGAACACTGAAGCTTTCTTT | TRBJ1-1 | few | TRBV6-1 | TRBD1
CASSLGTSGWNTGELFF | TGTGCCAGCAGCCTCGGGACTAGCGGGTGGAACACCGGGGAGCTGTTTTTT | TRBJ2-2 | once | TRBV5-5 | TRBD2
CASSDRAGNTEAFF | TGTGCCAGCAGTGATAGGGCGGGGAACACTGAAGCTTTCTTT | TRBJ1-1 | few | TRBV2 | -
CSARVGGADTQYF | TGCAGTGCTAGAGTGGGTGGGGCGGATACGCAGTATTTT | TRBJ2-3 | few | TRBV20-1 | -
CASSRRDMLANTGELFF | TGTGCCAGCAGCCGGCGGGACATGCTCGCGAACACCGGGGAGCTGTTTTTT | TRBJ2-2 | few | TRBV9 | -
CSVEVAGGPQETQYF | TGCAGCGTTGAAGTAGCGGGAGGCCCCCAAGAGACCCAGTACTTC | TRBJ2-5 | few | TRBV29-1 | TRBD2
CASSFQQGNTEAFF | TGCGCCAGCAGCTTCCAACAGGGGAACACTGAAGCTTTCTTT | TRBJ1-1 | few | TRBV5-1 | -
CASSLSIDNEQFF | TGTGCCAGCAGCCTAAGTATAGACAATGAGCAGTTCTTC | TRBJ2-1 | - | TRBV7-2 | -